These 25 T cell receptor beta chains were sequenced from one sample in a study of CD4 T cell repertoires in COVID-19. Sequencing was done directly on freshly isolated, uncultured memory T cells. The data were produced by immunoSEQ multiplex PCR, yet TCRdb's version contains in-frame clones alone and is incomplete. Here the sample spans 20,000 or so clones, roughly 84% being singletons. This specimen consisted of central memory CD4+ T cells from blood, obtained before the COVID-19 pandemic. Receptors were obtained from a human donor who had COVID-19.

V gene TRBV7-9 combines with J gene TRBJ2-5; a weak D match, TRBD1 (5 bases). This CDR3 contains 17 residues. The germline V and J ends were trimmed by 0 bases and 5 bases, with 19 bases remaining between them. The germline gives CDR1 SEHNR, CDR2 FQNEAQ (reference sequence). The CDR3 reads CASSLASAGIFRETQYF. CDR3 in DNA: TGTGCCAGCAGCTTAGCGAGCGCAGGGATATTCCGGGAGACCCAGTACTTC.

The genes are TRBV19 and TRBJ2-7; 8 bases are a match to TRBD2. Unmatched junction bases numbered 8, after V lost 4 bases and J lost 0 bases. The germline CDR1 and CDR2 sequences are LNHDA and SQIVND (reference sequence). The CDR3 length is 16 residues. CDR3 region: CASSRSGGASSYEQYF. CDR3 DNA: TGTGCCAGTAGTAGATCGGGGGGGGCGAGCTCCTACGAGCAGTACTTC.

The rearrangement uses TRBV28 and TRBJ1-2; D unresolved. The CDR3 loop spans 15 amino acids. V lost 6 bases and J 7 bases, leaving 21 bases between the germline ends. In germline, CDR1 is MDHEN, CDR2 SYDVKM. The CDR3 DNA is TGTGCCAGCAGCCAACCCTCTTTCCAGGTGGGTGGCTACACCTTC. Its translation: CASSQPSFQVGGYTF.

The rearrangement links TRBV14 to TRBJ2-1; TRBD1 aligns across 7 bases. Germline CDR1 and CDR2: SGHDN and FVKESK. The CDR3 runs 15 residues. The trim removed 4 bases at V and 4 bases at J, leaving 7 bases unmatched. The CDR3 reads CASSPGTVLYNEQFF. The DNA for the CDR3 is TGTGCCAGCAGCCCAGGGACAGTCCTATACAATGAGCAGTTCTTC.

The chain uses TRBV10-3 and TRBJ1-4; the match to TRBD1 covers 7 bases. Trimming took 10 bases from V and 4 from J; bases not matched to a gene: 9. This CDR3 region has 14 residues. Germline V gene data show CDR1 as ENHRY and CDR2 as SYGVKD. Here the CDR3 reads CATSTGDVNEKLFF. The CDR3 nucleotides are TGTGCCACCTCTACAGGGGACGTTAATGAAAAACTGTTTTTT.

Only one count was recorded for this clone. The chain couples TRBV7-6 to TRBJ2-7; maybe TRBD1 (5 bases). The V end lost 3 bases, the J end lost 3 bases, and 9 bases lay between the germline ends. The CDR3 is 13 amino acids. The germline gives CDR1 SGHVS, CDR2 FNYEAQ. The CDR3 spells CASSFDRNYEQYF. DNA for the CDR3: TGTGCCAGCAGCTTTGACAGAAACTACGAGCAGTACTTC. Variable domain in full (rest from reference TRBV7-6 and TRBJ2-7): GAGVSQSPRYKVTKRGQDVALRCDPISGHVSLYWYRQALGQGPEFLTYFNYEAQQDKSGLPNDRFSAERPEGSISTLTIQRTEQRDSAMYRCASSFDRNYEQYFGPGTRLTVT.

This clone has a single count. The CDR3 spells CASSFRVLRAIYF. DNA of the CDR3: TGTGCCAGCAGTTTCAGGGTTCTAAGGGCCATATATTTT. The V gene is TRBV28, the J gene TRBJ1-3; tentative D call: TRBD1 (5 bases). Looked up from germline, CDR1 is MDHEN and CDR2 is SYDVKM. V was cut by 3 bases and J by 11 bases, with 14 bases left in between. The length of the CDR3 is 13 residues.

The J gene is TRBJ1-2, the V gene TRBV7-8, with TRBD1 identical over 12 bases. The CDR3 loop spans 17 amino acids. The germline V gene encodes CDR1 SGHVS and CDR2 FQNEAQ. With 5 bases clipped from V and 5 bases from J, the junction kept 12 bases outside the gene matches. This CDR3 is CASSLRDRGQIGYGYTF. The CDR3 DNA follows: TGTGCCAGCAGCCTCCGGGACAGGGGGCAGATTGGGTATGGCTACACCTTC. The whole variable domain, remainder taken from reference TRBV7-8 and TRBJ1-2, is GAGVSQSPRYKVAKRGQDVALRCDPISGHVSLFWYQQALGQGPEFLTYFQNEAQLDKSGLPSDRFFAERPEGSVSTLKIQRTQQEDSAVYLCASSLRDRGQIGYGYTFGSGTRLTVV.

V gene TRBV7-6 combines with J gene TRBJ2-1; tentatively, D is TRBD2 (5 bases). In germline, CDR1 is SGHVS, CDR2 FNYEAQ. The CDR3 is made up of 18 amino acids. Trimming left V 1 base short and J 0 bases short, with 16 bases between. The CDR3 reads CASSLGFWTSSSYNEQFF. The CDR3 DNA reads as TGTGCCAGCAGCTTAGGTTTTTGGACTTCTAGCTCCTACAATGAGCAGTTCTTC.

A few counts support this clone. This chain connects TRBV2 to TRBJ2-1; TRBD1 matches 7 bases. The CDR3 has 16 residues. CDR1 is SNHLY and CDR2 is FYNNEI in the germline V gene. V was clipped by 3 bases and J by 7 bases; unmatched bases: 12. CDR3 in amino acids: CASSDRQGVYGNEQFF. Written as DNA, the CDR3 is TGTGCCAGCAGTGATCGGCAGGGGGTCTATGGTAATGAGCAGTTCTTC.

The gene calls are TRBV5-4 and TRBJ2-1; 7 nucleotides match TRBD1. Germline V gives CDR1 SGHNT, CDR2 YYREEE (reference sequence). There are 16 residues in the CDR3. V was pared by 4 bases and J by 6 bases, with 13 bases of the junction left unmatched. CDR3 in amino acids: CASSQLNRGGGNEQFF. Here the CDR3 DNA reads TGTGCCAGCAGCCAATTAAACAGGGGCGGAGGCAATGAGCAGTTCTTC.

This chain connects TRBV2 to TRBJ2-1; D is perhaps TRBD2 (5 bases). This CDR3 spans 14 amino acids. Germline V gene sequence: CDR1 SNHLY, CDR2 FYNNEI. The V end lost 0 bases, the J end lost 4 bases, and 7 bases lay between the germline ends. The CDR3 sequence: CASSEAGRYNEQFF. The CDR3 DNA is TGTGCCAGCAGTGAAGCTGGGAGATACAATGAGCAGTTCTTC.

This chain joins TRBV28 and TRBJ2-2; the match to TRBD2 covers 9 bases. The CDR3 is 17 residues long. The V gene's germline CDR1 is MDHEN and CDR2 SYDVKM. Trimming cost V 8 bases and J 7 bases; bases outside gene matches: 17. The CDR3 coding sequence is TGTGCCAGCGGAAGTTTATCGATGGGCGGGAGGGTCGGGGAGCTGTTTTTT. This sequence encodes CASGSLSMGGRVGELFF. The whole variable domain, filled in from reference TRBV28 and TRBJ2-2, reads DVKVTQSSRYLVKRTGEKVFLECVQDMDHENMFWYRQDPGLGLRLIYFSYDVKMKEKGDIPEGYSVSREKKERFSLILESASTNQTSMYLCASGSLSMGGRVGELFFGEGSRLTVL.

The genes are TRBV19 and TRBJ1-5, with 7 bases aligning to TRBD1. The CDR3 consists of 16 residues. The germline CDR1 and CDR2 sequences are LNHDA and SQIVND (reference sequence). Losses at the gene ends were 1 base for V and 3 bases for J; bases not matched to a gene: 6. This CDR3 is CASSIATTGHNQPQHF. In DNA form, the CDR3 reads TGTGCCAGTAGTATAGCCACGACAGGGCACAATCAGCCCCAGCATTTT.

The chain uses TRBV4-2 and TRBJ2-5, with TRBD2 matching 14 bases. The CDR3 sequence is 16 residues long. Losses at the gene ends were 4 bases for V and 2 bases for J; bases not matched to a gene: 3. Germline lookup yields CDR1 LGHNA and CDR2 YNFKEQ. The CDR3 nucleotides read TGTGCCAGCAGCCCCGGACTAGCGGGGGGACAAGAGACCCAGTACTTC. Encoded protein: CASSPGLAGGQETQYF.

This clone was observed a single time. This chain uses TRBV5-1 with TRBJ1-2; no clear D gene. Trimming stripped 0 bases from V and 7 bases from J, with 13 bases between. This CDR3 comprises 14 residues. Germline loops: CDR1 SGHRS, CDR2 YFSETQ. Written as DNA, the CDR3 is TGCGCCAGCAGCTTGGAGGACTCAACCTCTGGCTACACCTTC. It translates to CASSLEDSTSGYTF.

This chain joins TRBV25-1 and TRBJ2-3, with TRBD2 matching over 10 bases. Germline V gives CDR1 MGHDK, CDR2 SYGVNS. CDR3 length: 15 amino acids. The ends lost 2 bases at V and 6 bases at J; junction bases unmatched: 5. CDR3 region: CASSEAAGGPDTQYF. CDR3 in DNA: TGTGCCAGCAGTGAAGCAGCGGGGGGGCCGGATACGCAGTATTTT.

V usage is TRBV19 and J usage is TRBJ1-6; 10 bases are a match to TRBD1. J gave up 14 bases and V 3 bases, and 10 bases lay outside the gene matches. The CDR3 is 15 residues long. Germline V gene data show CDR1 as LNHDA and CDR2 as SQIVND (reference sequence). CDR3 bases: TGTGCCAGTAGTATTCCGGGACAGGGGCTTTTGGCCCTCCACTTT. Translated, it gives CASSIPGQGLLALHF.

The chain joins TRBV9 to TRBJ2-1, with D possibly matching TRBD2 (5 bases). The CDR3 extends over 13 amino acids. Germline values: CDR1 SGDLS, CDR2 YYNGEE. V was pared by 2 bases and J by 5 bases, with 8 bases between. CDR3 sequence: CASSVRADNEQFF. CDR3 DNA sequence: TGTGCCAGCAGCGTCCGAGCGGACAATGAGCAGTTCTTC.

The CDR3 region has the DNA TGTGCCATCAGTCTAACGGGGGGGGTGCCCGAGACCCAGTACTTC. Translating gives CAISLTGGVPETQYF. The gene calls are TRBV10-3 and TRBJ2-5; 8 nucleotides line up with TRBD2. V gave up 5 bases and J gave up 5 bases; unmatched junction bases: 10. Germline V gene lookup returns CDR1 ENHRY and CDR2 SYGVKD. There are 15 residues in the CDR3.

In its sample, this clone was seen a few times. The chain couples TRBV2 to TRBJ2-7; tentative D call: TRBD2 (5 bases). Trimming removed 11 bases at V and 3 bases at J, with 17 bases between. The germline V gene encodes CDR1 SNHLY and CDR2 FYNNEI. The CDR3 totals 13 residues. CDR3 nucleotides: TGTGCCCGCCAGGAGGATACTGGCTACGAGCAGTACTTC. It encodes CARQEDTGYEQYF. Based on the CDR3 plus reference TRBV2 and TRBJ2-7, the full variable domain is EPEVTQTPSHQVTQMGQEVILRCVPISNHLYFYWYRQILGQKVEFLVSFYNNEISEKSEIFDDQFSVERPDGSNFTLKIRSTKLEDSAMYFCARQEDTGYEQYFGPGTRLTVT.

The genes are TRBV5-3 and TRBJ2-7; TRBD2 aligns across 7 bases. TRBV5-3 has ORF status, its function being uncertain. J lost 0 bases, V lost 2 bases, and 8 bases had no gene match. This CDR3 has 16 residues. Written as DNA, the CDR3 is TGTGCCAGAAGCTTTGTAGGGGACTACCCCTCCTACGAGCAGTACTTC. It is translated as CARSFVGDYPSYEQYF.

The CDR3 DNA is TGTGCCAGCAGCTTGCCCGGGACAGGGGATTTCGGAAACACCATATATTTT. It is translated as CASSLPGTGDFGNTIYF. The chain employs TRBV5-4 and TRBJ1-3; 10 nucleotides match TRBD1. The CDR3 loop spans 17 amino acids. Losses at the gene ends were 1 base for V and 4 bases for J; bases not matched to a gene: 8. Looked up from germline, CDR1 is SGHNT and CDR2 is YYREEE (reference sequence). Full variable domain (remainder filled in from reference TRBV5-4 and TRBJ1-3): ETGVTQSPTHLIKTRGQQVTLRCSSQSGHNTVSWYQQALGQGPQFIFQYYREEENGRGNFPPRFSGLQFPNYSSELNVNALELDDSALYLCASSLPGTGDFGNTIYFGEGSWLTVV.

The chain combines TRBV10-1 with TRBJ2-2; 7 bases map to TRBD1. Trimming removed 3 bases from V and 6 bases from J; junction bases left unmatched: 4. The CDR3 covers 14 residues. Germline V gene sequence: CDR1 WNHNN, CDR2 SYGVQD (reference sequence). CDR3 in amino acids: CASSDPTGAGELFF. CDR3 nucleotide sequence: TGCGCCAGCAGTGATCCTACAGGGGCCGGGGAGCTGTTTTTT.

Comments on this clone: Other DNA sequences within the sample encode an identical CDR3. V gene TRBV11-2 combines with J gene TRBJ2-7; D possibly corresponds to TRBD2 (6 bases). CDR3 length: 14 residues. V was pared by 3 bases and J by 2 bases, with 11 bases between. Germline loops: CDR1 SGHAT, CDR2 FQNNGV. The CDR3: CASSLGGSTYEQYF. As DNA, the CDR3 is TGTGCCAGCAGCTTGGGGGGTAGCACCTACGAGCAGTACTTC.